This T cell receptor (beta chain) was obtained from a study of cytomegalovirus exposure and HLA in healthy donors (dated by TCRdb to about 2017). Study-level background: An earlier analysis of 587 of the donors reported 250 to 300 Gb of sequence data and some 120 million unique TCR beta sequences from some 180 million T cells. Roughly 300 gigabases of sequencing data and 70 million to 100 million unique TCR sequences were included in an early release covering several hundred HLA-typed donors. Of the 300 to 500 genotyped donors, roughly 80% were placed in the genetic ancestry cluster associated with self-reported Caucasian donors. The study aimed to test whether signatures of past pathogen exposure could be identified by cataloging public T cell receptors. The study used immunosequencing to profile the T cell repertoires of more than 650 subjects and linked those repertoires to cytomegalovirus serostatus. Along with the approximately 700-subject first cohort, a separate validation cohort of over a hundred different subjects was used. High-throughput TCR immunosequencing, statistical association of individual TCRs with disease status, and machine learning were combined to predict cytomegalovirus infection status. A later analysis re-analyzed previously published TCR beta repertoires from 600 to 850 donors and added high-resolution HLA genotyping to study TCR occurrence patterns. Rather than drawing on any new phenotypic data, the later analysis identified candidate immune exposures from TCR beta sequences and the way those sequences occurred across donors. An earlier analysis of fewer than 700 of the donors applied high-throughput TCR beta sequencing to assess whether each TCR beta V gene segment acted as functional or pseudogenic. Donor age, sex, ethnicity and CMV serostatus were collected together with the repertoire data. Genome-wide SNP genotypes for about 55% of the roughly 670 donors were used in a later genetic analysis, which treated that subset as a discovery cohort. Every repertoire in the discovery cohort had been generated on one and the same sequencing platform. HLA typing included class I and class II loci at four-digit resolution. The number of typed donors differed by locus: about 629-640 for A, B, C, DRB1 and DQB1; some 540 for DQA1; fewer than 610 for DPA1; and roughly 450 for DPB1. Because of strong linkage in the cohort, roughly five DR-DQ haplotypes were treated as single units for association and clustering. Among some 410 genotyped donors of the cohort, an average of roughly 230,000 unique TCR beta nucleotide sequences was sequenced per donor, of which about 18% were non-productive.

From a lookup of the germline V gene (reference sequence), CDR1 and CDR2 are LNHNV and YYDKDF. The CDR3 runs 14 amino acids, cysteine and phenylalanine included. Only the CDR3 portion is preserved as DNA: 42 bases, with reading frame beginning at the first base. Cut back by 8 bases and 7 bases, the V and J ends lie 21 bases apart. This clone was observed a few times. What this receptor recognizes is not known. Base qualities were left out, and no much larger clone turns up one base away. In total, approximately 610 healthy bone marrow donors made up the cohort. At the time of sampling, every cohort member was nominally healthy, though immune exposures that went unrecorded were likely present. The donor was CMV seronegative and was included in the group of a few hundred seronegative cohort members. A peripheral blood sample was provided by each donor, and peripheral blood mononuclear cells were used for TCR beta sequencing. The Qiagen DNeasy Blood Extraction Kit was used to extract genomic DNA from the blood cell samples.

Points the paper makes about the study in general: Linkage disequilibrium might explain the correlated functional status among segregating V segments, but an unknown experimental factor could not be ruled out. This cohort had only TCR beta chains sequenced, and the lack of alpha or paired-chain data limited which features could be detected. In a later genetic analysis, fewer N-insertions in productive TCRs were reported among donors in an Asian-associated ancestry cluster than the roughly 640-donor mean. Because HLA typing was unavailable for some donors at each locus, only the typed subset was used in association tests. A later analysis found that HLA-associated TCR beta chains were more clonally expanded and had lower generation probabilities than equally common non-associated chains. For the cohort, immune exposure information was limited to CMV serostatus. In vitro tests confirmed that a few of the cytomegalovirus-associated TCR beta chains recognize cytomegalovirus antigens. A further reported finding was that TCR beta sequences accurately predicted the HLA-A and HLA-B alleles for most subjects in the first cohort. In a later genetic analysis, a missense DCLRE1C variant was associated with V-gene and J-gene trimming of TCR beta chains, and the association was replicated in an independent cohort. Broadly in line with IMGT annotations, most TCR beta V segments showed up in productive rearrangements about 90% or about 30% of the time in an earlier analysis of 450 to 600 of the donors. When HLA alleles, especially DR and DQ, strongly co-occurred, attributing TCR associations to individual alleles was difficult. In a later analysis, 16,951 TCR beta sequences were associated with specific HLA alleles at a false discovery rate of 0.05. The presence/absence analyses assumed that sequencing depth was roughly uniform across donors, and that assumption may not be true. A later analysis found that most CMV-associated TCR beta chains appeared HLA-restricted, with HLA associations seemingly driven largely by CMV exposure. The authors suggested that the approach could potentially be generalized to other disease states and immunological phenotypes. Several of the top co-occurrence clusters appeared to be linked to parvovirus B19, influenza, CMV and Epstein-Barr virus, according to a later analysis. Most TCR sequences were seen in very few donors, while some public TCRs were found in many individuals. The classifier was reported to diagnose cytomegalovirus status with high specificity and sensitivity in both the original and validation cohorts. A group of highly shared sequence variants was considered likely to be a technical artifact of the sequencing pipeline. In a later analysis, the rate of TCR association differed among HLA loci, with DRB1 alleles having the most associated TCRs and HLA-C alleles having the fewest. In the study, 150 to 200 TCR beta chains were listed as associated with cytomegalovirus. The 87-base-pair reads could not distinguish some IMGT-functional V segments, including TRBV6-2 and TRBV6-3, so those segments were excluded. Over 15 rarely observed V segments, including chromosome 9 orphons, were excluded from the earlier analysis of approximately 600 of the donors because counts were too low.

Libraries were made using the immunoSEQ multiplex PCR assay. The multiplex PCR relied on a mix of 60 forward primers for TCR Vbeta segments and 13 reverse primers for TCR Jbeta segments. A multiplex PCR assay on genomic DNA amplified the CDR3 region of rearranged TCR beta genes. Amplified TCR beta libraries were sequenced as 87-base-pair reads on the Illumina HiSeq System. The paper's processing steps were these. A later analysis tallied 75 million to 85 million unique TCR beta chains across the approximately 670 repertoires, and about 10 million of those chains were shared by two or more donors. Raw reads were error-corrected and collapsed into unique sequences by a nearest-neighbor algorithm in which closely related sequences were merged to remove PCR and sequencing errors. Alignment of CDR3 sequences to IMGT reference sequences was used to assign V, D and J gene segments. For a sequence to be retained, at least a six-nucleotide match to both a V gene segment and a J gene segment was required. A rearrangement counted as productive if the CDR3 had no stop codons and remained in frame with V and J, and every other rearrangement counted as non-productive. Following IMGT convention, CDR3 was defined as the stretch from the second conserved V-encoded cysteine up to the conserved J-encoded phenylalanine. Sequences without an unambiguous match to a single V gene segment were excluded from the earlier analysis of a few hundred of the donors. In an earlier analysis of approximately 560 of the donors, a V segment was called functional when productive rearrangements were above 56.7%, and segregating when the standard deviation between donors exceeded 5%. To diagnose cytomegalovirus status from the catalog of TCR beta chain sequences, a statistical classification framework was built. In a later analysis, V and J genes were assigned by comparing TCR nucleotide sequences against IMGT/GENE-DB human TR gene sequences. The TCRdist pipeline was used in a later analysis to assign CDR3 sequences and most-parsimonious VDJ recombination scenarios. In a later analysis, each TCR beta chain was defined by its CDR3 amino acid sequence together with its V-gene family, and reads lacking a unique V-gene family were excluded. As a way to deal with suspected cross-contamination and a sequencing artifact, a later analysis dropped approximately 570 nucleotide sequences that were highly shared and had low generation probability. A later analysis calculated a clonal expansion index for each public chain from normalized within-repertoire ranks of inferred template counts. Generation probabilities in a later analysis came from a VDJ recombination model fitted to out-of-frame rearrangements, and those results were checked against IGoR. In a later analysis, TCR-TCR, TCR-HLA and TCR-CMV co-occurrence was scored with hypergeometric tests, and a repertoire-size bias correction was applied to TCR pairs. To estimate false discovery rates, a later analysis permuted the HLA or CMV assignments 20 times. A later analysis grouped co-occurring TCRs with DBSCAN, adding TCRdist sequence similarity when clustering within HLA-allele-positive subsets. Repertoires with fewer than 30,000 or more than 120,000 public chains were left out of co-occurrence clustering, as were several repertoires with anomalous nucleotide sharing. Held by TCRdb, this immuneACCESS table contains in-frame sequences only and omits some clones. Under half of the omission traces to an unresolved V gene where checked; the cause of the rest is unknown. V and J calls and clone size are those listed in that table; D and trimming were worked out from the DNA. Recorded for this sample are around 100,000 clones; approximately 7.1% of them occurred a single time. The ten largest make up 2% to 2.5% of the sample.

The chain employs TRBV15 and TRBJ2-7; TRBD2 could be the D gene, as 7 bases match. This sequence originates from a man in his fifties or sixties in good health and CMV-seronegative. Input material: PBMCs. The CDR3 loop reads CATHGGGGPGEQYF. The sequenced DNA: TGTGCCACCCACGGAGGGGGGGGTCCGGGAGAGCAGTACTTC. When the CDR3 is completed using the reference TRBV15 and TRBJ2-7 genes on either side, the full variable domain is DAMVIQNPRYQVTQFGKPVTLSCSQTLNHNVMYWYQQKSSQAPKLLFHYYDKDFNNEADTPDNFQSRRPNTSFCFLDIRSPGLGDTAMYLCATHGGGGPGEQYFGPGTRLTVT.